The T cell receptor (beta chain) under discussion was sequenced for a study of metastatic and nonmetastatic thyroid tumors. In the study overall: Repertoire comparison spanned blood and tumor or nodule tissue of malignant and benign thyroid patients. Overall study findings and caveats: According to reports, the diversity of TCR beta was significantly higher in malignant thyroid tumors than in benign nodules, and this held in both blood and tumor samples.

This CDR3 spans 13 amino acids. Trimming took off 1 base at V and 3 bases at J, with 7 bases between the two ends. Germline CDR1 reads SGHAT; CDR2 reads FQNNGV. Patients underwent thyroid surgery, and none had received any treatment before it. How the authors handled the data: A classifier of distant metastasis in papillary thyroid cancer was built from CDR3 differences (across clinicopathological groups). TCRdb called clones again from the PCR reads with MiXCR. These V and J calls are TCRdb output, not the study's own analysis. The sample records tens of thousands of clones, 3.5% to 4.5% being singletons. This clone was seen ten or more times. Its antigen is not known.

The TCR was taken from a female donor with papillary thyroid cancer or a benign thyroid nodule (not recorded which). Some clones in this sample may be carry-over from other donors' samples. This chain links TRBV11-2 with TRBJ2-7; D is unresolved. The sequencing sample was made of blood. The CDR3 spells CASSLVPYYEQYF. In nucleotides, the CDR3 is TGTGCCAGCAGCTTAGTGCCCTACTACGAGCAGTACTTC. The variable domain in full, completed from reference TRBV11-2 and TRBJ2-7, reads EAGVAQSPRYKIIEKRQSVAFWCNPISGHATLYWYQQILGQGPKLLIQFQNNGVVDDSQLPKDRFSAERLKGVDSTLKIQPAKLEDSAVYLCASSLVPYYEQYFGPGTRLTVT.